Each of the 28 T cell receptor beta chains below was sequenced from the same sample in a study of T cell repertoires in cytomegalovirus infection. TCRdb used MiXCR to reprocess the reads, holding one entry per CDR3 protein. The sample has about 260,000 distinct CDR3 sequences, roughly 13% seen once. Sequencing input: PBMCs. These receptors came from a human donor in good health (CMV status not recorded). Some clones in this sample may be carry-over from other donors' samples.

The chain employs TRBV29-1 and TRBJ2-5; 9 nucleotides agree with TRBD2. V shed 7 bases, J shed 4 bases, and the junction held 4 bases outside the gene matches. CDR3 length: 12 amino acids. Germline-derived CDR1 and CDR2 are SQVTM and ANQGSEA. DNA of the CDR3: TGCAGCGCCCAACTAGCGGGAGAGACCCAGTACTTC. Amino acids: CSAQLAGETQYF.

This clonotype has a count of ten or more. V is TRBV28 and J is TRBJ2-2; tentative D call: TRBD1 (6 bases). Trimming left V 7 bases short and J 4 bases short, with 10 bases between. Germline CDR1 reads MDHEN; CDR2 reads SYDVKM. The CDR3 has 13 amino acids. The CDR3 nucleotides read TGTGCCAGCATGCAGGGGAGCACCGGGGAGCTGTTTTTT. Its protein product is CASMQGSTGELFF.

This clonotype was counted many times. This sequence joins TRBV7-9 and TRBJ2-2; tentatively, D is TRBD2 (5 bases). This CDR3 region has 17 residues. Germline V lookup: CDR1 SEHNR, CDR2 FQNEAQ (reference sequence). Trimming pared 3 bases from V and 10 bases from J, leaving 24 bases between. CDR3 sequence (DNA): TGTGCCAGCAGCTTGGAATTACAGTTCCGTGGGGAGAAGGAGCTGTTTTTT. As protein: CASSLELQFRGEKELFF. Full variable domain (remainder filled in from reference TRBV7-9 and TRBJ2-2): DTGVSQNPRHKITKRGQNVTFRCDPISEHNRLYWYRQTLGQGPEFLTYFQNEAQLEKSRLLSDRFSAERPKGSFSTLEIQRTEQGDSAMYLCASSLELQFRGEKELFFGEGSRLTVL.

This clonotype was picked up many times. The chain uses TRBV7-9 and TRBJ1-2; 10 bases line up with TRBD1. CDR1 and CDR2 from the germline V gene are SEHNR and FQNEAQ (reference sequence). V was pared by 4 bases and J by 7 bases, with 6 bases of the junction left unmatched. The CDR3 covers 14 residues. Here the CDR3 reads CASSSPGTGAGYTF. CDR3 sequence (DNA): TGTGCCAGCAGCTCCCCCGGGACAGGGGCTGGCTACACCTTC.

This clonotype was detected many times. The gene calls are TRBV7-2 and TRBJ1-5; 7 bases are a match to TRBD1. This CDR3 has 16 residues. Germline loops: CDR1 SGHTA, CDR2 FQGNSA. Trimming took 3 bases from V and 2 from J; bases not matched to a gene: 7. The CDR3 DNA reads TGTGCCAGCAGCTTCACACAGGGGAGCCGCAATCAGCCCCAGCATTTT. Translated: CASSFTQGSRNQPQHF.

As regards this clonotype: One end of the junction fails to match germline, which may point to a read error. V usage is TRBV4-2 and J usage is TRBJ2-3, with D perhaps TRBD1 (6 bases). Germline-derived CDR1 and CDR2 are LGHNA and YNFKEQ. The CDR3 is 17 residues long. CDR3 in DNA: TGTGCCAGCGGCCACCGGGGACAACTCGATCGCACAGATACGCAGTATTTT. Protein: CASGHRGQLDRTDTQYF.

This sequence joins TRBV20-1 and TRBJ2-4; the match to TRBD1 covers 7 bases. CDR1 and CDR2 from the germline V gene are DFQATT and SNEGSKA (reference sequence). The CDR3 is 15 amino acids. Trimming at V came to 1 base and at J to 2 bases, leaving 5 bases not matched to a gene. The CDR3 nucleotides read TGCAGTGCTAGAGGAGGGGGCGGTACCAAAAACATTCAGTACTTC. Translation: CSARGGGGTKNIQYF.

This clonotype was recorded a few times. The chain recombines TRBV2 with TRBJ2-3, with 12 nucleotides matching TRBD2. Germline V gene sequence: CDR1 SNHLY, CDR2 FYNNEI. The CDR3 length is 14 residues. After removal of 10 bases from V and 6 bases from J, the junction contained 8 bases not matched to a gene. CDR3 in amino acids: CATRTSGTGDTQYF. For the CDR3, the DNA is TGTGCCACTCGGACTAGCGGGACAGGGGATACGCAGTATTTT.

The chain couples TRBV15 to TRBJ1-5; tentatively, D is TRBD1 (5 bases). The CDR3 contains 14 residues. Germline V gene sequence: CDR1 LNHNV, CDR2 YYDKDF (reference sequence). Trimming pared 1 base from V and 7 bases from J, leaving 11 bases between. The CDR3 DNA sequence: TGTGCCACCAGCAGAGGGGGGTCAGGACAGCCCCAGCATTTT. This gives the protein CATSRGGSGQPQHF.

The chain combines TRBV12-5 with TRBJ2-1; TRBD1 aligns across 9 bases. Germline V gene data show CDR1 as LGHNT and CDR2 as FRNRAP. The length of the CDR3 is 14 residues. With 4 bases clipped from V and 7 bases from J, the junction kept 5 bases outside the gene matches. CDR3: CASGSGQGLNEQFF. CDR3 coding DNA: TGTGCTAGTGGTTCAGGACAGGGGCTGAATGAGCAGTTCTTC.

This clonotype turned up a few times. CDR3 sequence (DNA): TGCAGTGCTACCCGAGCCCTCAATTCTTCCTCCTACAATGAGCAGTTCTTC. It specifies CSATRALNSSSYNEQFF. This chain joins TRBV20-1 and TRBJ2-1; D gene uncertain. V lost 4 bases and J 0 bases, leaving 19 bases between the germline ends. This CDR3 has 17 amino acids. Germline-derived CDR1 and CDR2 are DFQATT and SNEGSKA (reference sequence).

This clonotype occurred many times. The chain joins TRBV7-2 to TRBJ2-3; D ambiguous. The CDR3 runs to 14 residues. The germline CDR1 and CDR2 sequences are SGHTA and FQGNSA. Trimming removed 2 bases at V and 2 bases at J, with 8 bases between. The chain's CDR3 is CASSLLGPTDTQYF. The CDR3 coding sequence is TGTGCCAGCAGCTTATTAGGCCCCACAGATACGCAGTATTTT.

In its sample, this clonotype was seen many times. The V and J genes are TRBV5-5 and TRBJ1-1, with TRBD1 matching over 7 bases. This CDR3 is built from 12 residues. Germline CDR1 reads SGHKS; CDR2 reads YYEKEE (reference sequence). V shed 4 bases, J shed 7 bases, and the junction held 4 bases outside the gene matches. Here the CDR3 reads CASSPQGIEAFF. The CDR3 nucleotides read TGTGCCAGCAGCCCACAGGGGATTGAAGCTTTCTTT.

This clonotype appeared many times. This chain joins TRBV15 and TRBJ1-5, with no clear D. There are 15 residues in the CDR3. The V end was cut by 1 base, the J end by 5 bases, with 12 bases between. Looked up from germline, CDR1 is LNHNV and CDR2 is YYDKDF (reference sequence). The CDR3 bases are TGTGCCACCAGCAGAGCGAACTCGGCTTATCAGCCCCAGCATTTT. Translating it yields CATSRANSAYQPQHF.

The table lists this clonotype with many counts. This chain joins TRBV7-3 and TRBJ1-1; maybe TRBD1 (5 bases). Trimming took 5 bases from V and 5 from J, leaving 12 bases between them. The CDR3 totals 13 residues. Germline CDR1 and CDR2: SGHTA and FQGTGA. The CDR3 DNA follows: TGTGCCAGCAGCATAGGGACGTTGACTGAAGCTTTCTTT. It encodes CASSIGTLTEAFF.

This chain links TRBV6-8 with TRBJ2-1, with a possible D match to TRBD2 (5 bases). Trimming removed 0 bases at V and 7 bases at J, with 19 bases between. The CDR3 is made up of 17 amino acids. Germline CDR1 is MNHGY and CDR2 is SAAAGT. The CDR3, as DNA: TGTGCCAGCAGTTACTCGATAGTTGGAGAGAGGAGGAATGAGCAGTTCTTC. Amino acid sequence: CASSYSIVGERRNEQFF.

The chain recombines TRBV15 with TRBJ2-7; D is possibly TRBD1 (5 bases). Germline V gives CDR1 LNHNV, CDR2 YYDKDF (reference sequence). The CDR3 contains 14 residues. V shed 3 bases and J shed 2 bases, with 11 bases lying between them. The CDR3 is CATSSLDRPYEQYF. The CDR3 DNA follows: TGTGCCACCAGCAGTCTTGACAGACCCTACGAGCAGTACTTC.

This clonotype showed up many times. CDR3: CASSDIFRTDTQYF. The CDR3 DNA is TGTGCCAGCAGCGACATATTCCGTACAGATACGCAGTATTTT. The gene calls are TRBV9 and TRBJ2-3; no definite D call. The CDR3 consists of 14 residues. The germline V gene encodes CDR1 SGDLS and CDR2 YYNGEE. V dropped 3 bases and J dropped 3 bases, with 11 bases sitting between them.

The chain's CDR3 is CASSYSTGKRDGYTF. The CDR3 DNA sequence: TGTGCCAGCAGTTACTCGACGGGAAAGAGGGACGGCTACACCTTC. This chain connects TRBV6-5 to TRBJ1-2; perhaps TRBD1 as D (5 bases). This CDR3 has 15 residues. Germline V lookup: CDR1 MNHEY, CDR2 SVGAGI. Deletions cut 0 bases from V and 8 bases from J, with 16 bases between.

This clonotype was found many times. This chain joins TRBV7-9 and TRBJ1-4; D unresolved. Germline CDR1 SEHNR, CDR2 FQNEAQ (reference sequence). The germline V and J ends were trimmed by 1 base and 3 bases, with 6 bases remaining between them. The CDR3 totals 14 residues. The CDR3 DNA reads TGTGCCAGCAGCTTAGGGGCTTCTAATGAAAAACTGTTTTTT. Translated: CASSLGASNEKLFF.

In this sample, this clonotype turned up many times. The chain carries TRBV7-6 and TRBJ1-2, with 8 bases that match TRBD1. Germline V CDR1 and CDR2: SGHVS, FNYEAQ. V was pared by 5 bases and J by 2 bases, with 7 bases of the junction left unmatched. This CDR3 has 15 amino acids. DNA for the CDR3: TGTGCCAGCAGCGGCGGACAGGGTTCAAACTATGGCTACACCTTC. The encoded protein is CASSGGQGSNYGYTF.

This clonotype was detected only a few times. V usage is TRBV19 and J usage is TRBJ2-7; D is uncertain. The V gene's germline CDR1 is LNHDA and CDR2 SQIVND (reference sequence). The V end was cut by 6 bases, the J end by 2 bases, with 14 bases between. CDR3 length equals 14 residues. CDR3 residues: CASSFPGPPYEQYF. DNA for the CDR3: TGTGCCAGTAGCTTCCCCGGACCACCCTACGAGCAGTACTTC. Drawing the rest from reference TRBV19 and TRBJ2-7, the complete variable domain is DGGITQSPKYLFRKEGQNVTLSCEQNLNHDAMYWYRQDPGQGLRLIYYSQIVNDFQKGDIAEGYSVSREKKESFPLTVTSAQKNPTAFYLCASSFPGPPYEQYFGPGTRLTVT.

This clonotype showed up many times. The chain carries TRBV19 and TRBJ2-1; 11 bases agree with TRBD2. The CDR3 runs to 14 residues. Trimming cost V 8 bases and J 4 bases; bases outside gene matches: 4. The V gene's germline CDR1 is LNHDA and CDR2 SQIVND (reference sequence). CDR3 in amino acids: CASDSGGGYNEQFF. The CDR3, as DNA: TGTGCCAGTGATAGCGGGGGGGGTTACAATGAGCAGTTCTTC.

The gene calls are TRBV15 and TRBJ1-1, with a possible D match to TRBD1 (5 bases). This CDR3 has 16 amino acids. The germline CDR1 and CDR2 sequences are LNHNV and YYDKDF (reference sequence). V lost 5 bases and J 6 bases, leaving 22 bases between the germline ends. The CDR3 region is CATSDYPAGYRPEAFF. CDR3 DNA sequence: TGTGCCACCAGCGACTACCCTGCAGGGTACCGGCCTGAAGCTTTCTTT.

This clonotype was observed a handful of times. V and J are TRBV29-1 and TRBJ1-2; D is undetermined. The V gene lost 6 bases and the J gene lost 3 bases, with 11 bases spanning the gap. Germline V gene data show CDR1 as SQVTM and CDR2 as ANQGSEA. The CDR3 contains 12 residues. DNA of the CDR3: TGCAGCGTACTCCCGGGCGACTATGGCTACACCTTC. As protein: CSVLPGDYGYTF.

This clonotype has at least ten counts. The chain carries TRBV7-2 and TRBJ2-7; 9 bases match TRBD2. CDR1 is SGHTA and CDR2 is FQGNSA in the germline V gene. The V and J ends lost 5 bases and 2 bases, in that order; junction bases with no gene match: 10. The CDR3 totals 16 residues. CDR3 in DNA: TGTGCCAGCAGCCCCGTGGTACTAGCGGGTGCCTACGAGCAGTACTTC. This sequence encodes CASSPVVLAGAYEQYF.

This clonotype was seen ten or more times. The chain uses TRBV6-2 or TRBV6-3 and TRBJ2-1; TRBD2 aligns across 10 bases. The trim removed 6 bases at V and 7 bases at J, leaving 9 bases unmatched. The length of the CDR3 is 15 residues. From germline, CDR1 is MNHEY and CDR2 SVGEGT. CDR3 sequence reads: CASRIAGGRGNEQFF. Here the CDR3 DNA reads TGTGCCAGCAGGATAGCGGGGGGCCGAGGAAATGAGCAGTTCTTC.

The V gene is TRBV11-2, the J gene TRBJ1-1; 11 positions agree with TRBD1. Germline V gene lookup returns CDR1 SGHAT and CDR2 FQNNGV. This CDR3 is 16 amino acids long. The ends lost 2 bases at V and 2 bases at J; junction bases unmatched: 4. The CDR3 DNA is TGTGCCAGCAGCTTAAGAGGGACAGGGGGTAACACTGAAGCTTTCTTT. This encodes CASSLRGTGGNTEAFF.